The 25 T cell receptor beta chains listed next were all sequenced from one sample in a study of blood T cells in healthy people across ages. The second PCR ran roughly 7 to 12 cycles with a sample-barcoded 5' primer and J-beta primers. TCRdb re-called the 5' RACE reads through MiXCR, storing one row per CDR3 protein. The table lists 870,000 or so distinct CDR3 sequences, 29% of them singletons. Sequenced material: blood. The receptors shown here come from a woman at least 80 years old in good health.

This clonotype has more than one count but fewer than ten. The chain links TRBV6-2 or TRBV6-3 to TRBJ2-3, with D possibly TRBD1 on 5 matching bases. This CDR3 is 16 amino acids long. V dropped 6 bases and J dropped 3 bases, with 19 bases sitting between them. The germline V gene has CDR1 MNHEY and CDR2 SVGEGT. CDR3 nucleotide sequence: TGTGCCAGCAGCCAAGGGGTCCCACGAAGAACAGATACGCAGTATTTT. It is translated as CASSQGVPRRTDTQYF.

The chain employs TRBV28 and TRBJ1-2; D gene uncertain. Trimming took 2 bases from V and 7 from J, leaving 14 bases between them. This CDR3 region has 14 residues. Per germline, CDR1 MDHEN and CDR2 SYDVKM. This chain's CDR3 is CASSLMRAGTGYTF. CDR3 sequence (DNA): TGTGCCAGCAGTTTAATGAGGGCGGGTACTGGCTACACCTTC.

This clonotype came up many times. CDR3 region: CAWSVDWGGYGYTF. CDR3 in DNA: TGTGCCTGGAGTGTTGATTGGGGCGGCTATGGCTACACCTTC. This chain uses TRBV30 with TRBJ1-2; tentatively, D is TRBD1 (5 bases). Germline assignment: CDR1 GTSNPN and CDR2 SVGIG (reference sequence). Trimming shortened V by 0 bases and J by 4 bases, and 12 bases separated the two germline ends. The CDR3 has 14 residues.

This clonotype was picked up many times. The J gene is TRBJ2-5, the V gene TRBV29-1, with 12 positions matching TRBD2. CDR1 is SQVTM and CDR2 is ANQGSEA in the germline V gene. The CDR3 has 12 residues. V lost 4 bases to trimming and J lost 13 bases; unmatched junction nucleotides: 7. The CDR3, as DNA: TGCAGCGTTGGGACTAGCGGGACCTACACGTACTTC. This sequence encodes CSVGTSGTYTYF.

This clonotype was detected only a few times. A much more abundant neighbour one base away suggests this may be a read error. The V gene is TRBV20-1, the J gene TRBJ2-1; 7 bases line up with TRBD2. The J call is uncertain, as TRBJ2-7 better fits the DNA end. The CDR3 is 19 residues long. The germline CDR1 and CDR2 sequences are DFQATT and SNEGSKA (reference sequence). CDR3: CSARTRSASAPSSYNEQYF. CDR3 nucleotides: TGCAGTGCTCGGACTAGATCAGCATCAGCCCCGAGCTCCTACAATGAGCAGTACTTC.

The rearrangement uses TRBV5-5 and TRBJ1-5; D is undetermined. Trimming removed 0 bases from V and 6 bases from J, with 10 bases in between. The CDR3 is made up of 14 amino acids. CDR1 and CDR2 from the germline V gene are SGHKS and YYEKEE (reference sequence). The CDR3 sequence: CASSLGRERQPQHF. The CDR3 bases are TGTGCCAGCAGCTTGGGCCGGGAACGTCAGCCCCAGCATTTT.

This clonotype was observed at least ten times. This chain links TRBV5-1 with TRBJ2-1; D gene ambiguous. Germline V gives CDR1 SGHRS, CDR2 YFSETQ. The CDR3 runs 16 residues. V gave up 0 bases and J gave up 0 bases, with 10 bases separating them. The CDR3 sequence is CASSLESRSSYNEQFF. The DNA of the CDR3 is TGCGCCAGCAGCTTGGAGTCTAGAAGCTCCTACAATGAGCAGTTCTTC. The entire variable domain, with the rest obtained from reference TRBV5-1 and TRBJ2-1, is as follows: KAGVTQTPRYLIKTRGQQVTLSCSPISGHRSVSWYQQTPGQGLQFLFEYFSETQRNKGNFPGRFSGRQFSNSRSEMNVSTLELGDSALYLCASSLESRSSYNEQFFGPGTRLTVL.

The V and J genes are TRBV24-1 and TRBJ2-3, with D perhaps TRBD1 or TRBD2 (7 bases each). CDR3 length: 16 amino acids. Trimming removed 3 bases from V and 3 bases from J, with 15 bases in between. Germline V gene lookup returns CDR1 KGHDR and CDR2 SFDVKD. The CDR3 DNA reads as TGTGCCACCAGTGATACAGGGGAGGGTAAGACAGATACGCAGTATTTT. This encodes CATSDTGEGKTDTQYF.

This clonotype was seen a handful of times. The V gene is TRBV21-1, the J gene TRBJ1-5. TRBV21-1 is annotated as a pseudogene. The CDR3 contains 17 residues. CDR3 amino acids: CASSNLRLNHGWQPQHF. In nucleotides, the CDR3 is TGTGCCAGCAGCAACCTCAGACTGAATCACGGTTGGCAGCCCCAGCATTTT.

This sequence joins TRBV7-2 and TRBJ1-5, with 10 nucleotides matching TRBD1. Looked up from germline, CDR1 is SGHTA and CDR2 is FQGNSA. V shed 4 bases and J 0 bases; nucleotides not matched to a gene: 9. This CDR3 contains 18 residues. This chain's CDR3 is CASSSRDRGSPSNQPQHF. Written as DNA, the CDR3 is TGTGCCAGCAGCTCCCGGGACAGGGGCTCTCCTAGCAATCAGCCCCAGCATTTT.

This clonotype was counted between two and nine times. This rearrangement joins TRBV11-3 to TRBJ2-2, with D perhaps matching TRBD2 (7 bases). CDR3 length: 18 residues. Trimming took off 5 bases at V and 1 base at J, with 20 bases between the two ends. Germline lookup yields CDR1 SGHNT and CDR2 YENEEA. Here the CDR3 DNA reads TGTGCCAGCAGCCCCTATGGCGGGGGACAAGGGAACACCGGGGAGCTGTTTTTT. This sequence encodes CASSPYGGGQGNTGELFF.

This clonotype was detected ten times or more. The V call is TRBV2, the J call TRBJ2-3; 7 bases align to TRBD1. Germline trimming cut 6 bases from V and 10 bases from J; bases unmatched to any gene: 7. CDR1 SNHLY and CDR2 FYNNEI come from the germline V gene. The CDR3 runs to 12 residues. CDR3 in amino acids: CASSVSGTAQYF. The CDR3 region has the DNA TGTGCCAGCAGCGTATCCGGGACAGCGCAGTATTTT.

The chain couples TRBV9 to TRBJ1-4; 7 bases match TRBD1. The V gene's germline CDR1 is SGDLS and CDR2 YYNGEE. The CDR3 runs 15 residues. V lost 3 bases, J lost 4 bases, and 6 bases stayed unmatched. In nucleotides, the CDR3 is TGTGCCAGCAGCGCCAGACAGGGCGGTAATGAAAAACTGTTTTTT. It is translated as CASSARQGGNEKLFF.

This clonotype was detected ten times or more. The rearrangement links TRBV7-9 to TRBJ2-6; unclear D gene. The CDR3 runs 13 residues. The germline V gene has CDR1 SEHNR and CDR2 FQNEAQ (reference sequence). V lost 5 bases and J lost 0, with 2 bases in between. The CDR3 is CASSNSGANVLTF. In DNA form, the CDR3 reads TGTGCCAGCAGCAACTCTGGGGCCAACGTCCTGACTTTC.

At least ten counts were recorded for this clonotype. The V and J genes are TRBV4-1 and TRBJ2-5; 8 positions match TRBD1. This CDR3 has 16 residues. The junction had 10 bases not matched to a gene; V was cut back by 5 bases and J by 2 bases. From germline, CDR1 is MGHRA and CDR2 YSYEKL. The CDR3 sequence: CASSSRQGSVQETQYF. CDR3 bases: TGCGCCAGCAGCTCCCGACAGGGGTCTGTTCAAGAGACCCAGTACTTC.

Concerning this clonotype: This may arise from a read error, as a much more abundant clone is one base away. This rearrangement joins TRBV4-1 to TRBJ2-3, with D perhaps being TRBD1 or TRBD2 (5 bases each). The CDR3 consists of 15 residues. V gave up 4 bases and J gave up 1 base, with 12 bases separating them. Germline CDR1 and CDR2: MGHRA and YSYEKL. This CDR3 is CASSPGPRGTDTQYF. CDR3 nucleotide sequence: TGCGCCAGCAGCCCGGGACCACGGGGCACAGATACGCAGTATTTT.

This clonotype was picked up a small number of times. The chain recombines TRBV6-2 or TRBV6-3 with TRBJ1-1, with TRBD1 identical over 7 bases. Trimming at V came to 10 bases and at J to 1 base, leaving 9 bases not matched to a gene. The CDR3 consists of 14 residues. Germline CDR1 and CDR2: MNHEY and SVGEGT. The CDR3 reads CATERWTGNTEAFF. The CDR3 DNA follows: TGTGCCACCGAGAGGTGGACAGGGAACACTGAAGCTTTCTTT.

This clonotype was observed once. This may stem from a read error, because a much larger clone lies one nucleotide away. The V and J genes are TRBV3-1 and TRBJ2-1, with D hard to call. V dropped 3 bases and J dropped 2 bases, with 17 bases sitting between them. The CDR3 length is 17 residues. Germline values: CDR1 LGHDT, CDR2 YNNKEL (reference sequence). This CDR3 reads CASSHETCLAAYNEQFF. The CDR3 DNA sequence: TGTGCCAGCAGCCACGAAACCTGCCTCGCGGCCTACAATGAGCAGTTCTTC.

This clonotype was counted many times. CDR3 sequence: CAISDRGTNTDTQYF. CDR3 coding DNA: TGTGCCATCAGTGACAGGGGGACAAACACAGATACGCAGTATTTT. The genes are TRBV10-3 and TRBJ2-3, with 7 bases aligning to TRBD1. V shed 3 bases, J shed 2 bases, and the junction held 5 bases outside the gene matches. The CDR3 sequence is 15 residues long. The germline CDR1 and CDR2 sequences are ENHRY and SYGVKD.

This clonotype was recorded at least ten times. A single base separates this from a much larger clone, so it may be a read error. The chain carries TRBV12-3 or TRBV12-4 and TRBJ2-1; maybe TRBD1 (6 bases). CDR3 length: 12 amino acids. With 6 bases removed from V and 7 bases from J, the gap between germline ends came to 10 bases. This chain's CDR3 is CASRSQGNEQFF. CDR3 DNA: TGTGCCAGCAGGAGTCAGGGGAATGAGCAGTTCTTC.

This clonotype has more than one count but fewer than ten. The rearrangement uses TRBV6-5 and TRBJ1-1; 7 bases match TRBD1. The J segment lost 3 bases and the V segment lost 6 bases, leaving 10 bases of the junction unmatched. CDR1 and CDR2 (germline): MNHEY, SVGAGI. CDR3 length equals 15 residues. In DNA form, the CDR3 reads TGTGCCAGCAGCTTGACCGGGACAGCATACACTGAAGCTTTCTTT. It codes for CASSLTGTAYTEAFF.

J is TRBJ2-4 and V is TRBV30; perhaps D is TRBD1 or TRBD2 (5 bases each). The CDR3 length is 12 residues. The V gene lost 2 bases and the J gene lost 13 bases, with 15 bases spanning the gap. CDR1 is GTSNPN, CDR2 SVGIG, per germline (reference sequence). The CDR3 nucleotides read TGTGCCTGGAGTAGGGACCCCAGAGGGCAGTACTTC. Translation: CAWSRDPRGQYF. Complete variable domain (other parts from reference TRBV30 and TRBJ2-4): SQTIHQWPATLVQPVGSPLSLECTVEGTSNPNLYWYRQAAGRGLQLLFYSVGIGQISSEVPQNLSASRPQDRQFILSSKKLLLSDSGFYLCAWSRDPRGQYFGAGTRLSVL.

The CDR3 nucleotides are TGCGCCAGCAGCCTGTCGGGACAGGGTAGAGAAAAACTGTTTTTT. Translating gives CASSLSGQGREKLFF. V usage is TRBV4-3 and J usage is TRBJ1-4; 9 bases are shared with TRBD1. The CDR3 is made up of 15 amino acids. Germline V gives CDR1 LGHNA, CDR2 YSLEER. V shed 4 bases and J 8 bases; nucleotides not matched to a gene: 8.

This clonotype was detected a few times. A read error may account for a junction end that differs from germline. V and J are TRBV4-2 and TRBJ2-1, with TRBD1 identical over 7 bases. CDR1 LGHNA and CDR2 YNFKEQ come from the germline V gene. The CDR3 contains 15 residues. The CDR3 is CAGSQGGSNYNEQFF. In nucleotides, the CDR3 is TGTGCCGGCAGCCAAGGGGGCTCCAACTACAATGAGCAGTTCTTC.

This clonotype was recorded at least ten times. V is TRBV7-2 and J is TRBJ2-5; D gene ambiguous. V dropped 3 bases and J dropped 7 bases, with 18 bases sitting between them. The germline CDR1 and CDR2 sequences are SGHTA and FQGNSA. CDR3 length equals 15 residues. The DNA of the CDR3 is TGTGCCAGCAGCTTGTTTAGGCAGGCCGCCCGGACCCAGTACTTC. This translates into CASSLFRQAARTQYF.